This TCR beta chain comes out of a study of blood T cell repertoires in COVID-19. Study background: PBMCs, B-cell-depleted T cells, or T cells were the source of the cDNA or gDNA that made up the material.

Measured with immunoSEQ multiplex PCR; TCRdb has only the in-frame clones, and not every one. Counted here are some 290,000 clones, roughly 87% occurring once; the ten biggest clones make up about 2.2%. This TCR was recovered from a woman between 45 and 60 years old who had recovered from COVID-19. The sequenced material came from peripheral blood.

The DNA of the CDR3 is TGCGCCAGCAGCGGAGATCCGCGGGGCACTGAAGCTTTCTTT. Its protein product is CASSGDPRGTEAFF. The rearrangement uses TRBV5-1 and TRBJ1-1; D uncertain. The germline V gene encodes CDR1 SGHRS and CDR2 YFSETQ. V was shortened by 4 bases and J by 4 bases, with 14 bases between the two germline ends. This CDR3 is 14 amino acids long.